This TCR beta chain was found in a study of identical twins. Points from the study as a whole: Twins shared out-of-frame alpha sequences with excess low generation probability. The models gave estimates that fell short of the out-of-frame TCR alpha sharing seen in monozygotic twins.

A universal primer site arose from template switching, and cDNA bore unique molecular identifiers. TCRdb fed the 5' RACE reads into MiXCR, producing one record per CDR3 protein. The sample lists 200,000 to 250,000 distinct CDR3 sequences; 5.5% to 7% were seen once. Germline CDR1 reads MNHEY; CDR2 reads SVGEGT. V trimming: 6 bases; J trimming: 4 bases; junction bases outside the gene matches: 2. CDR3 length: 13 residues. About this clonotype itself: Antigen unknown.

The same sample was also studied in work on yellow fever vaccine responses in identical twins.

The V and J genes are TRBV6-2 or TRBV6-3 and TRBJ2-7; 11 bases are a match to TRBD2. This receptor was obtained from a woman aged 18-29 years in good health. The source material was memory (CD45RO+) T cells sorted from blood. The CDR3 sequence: CASRTSGTYEQYF. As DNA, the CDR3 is TGTGCCAGCAGGACTAGCGGGACGTACGAGCAGTACTTC.